This TCR beta chain was sequenced for a study of T cells in Graves' hyperthyroidism and ophthalmopathy. To note about this clonotype: Possible read error: a much larger clone is one base away.

Germline CDR1 reads PRHDT; CDR2 reads FYEKMQ (reference sequence). V gave up 5 bases and J gave up 6 bases, with 16 bases separating them. There are 14 residues in the CDR3. TCR beta CDR3 regions were amplified from RNA. An initial round of RT-PCR targeting the TCR CDR3 relied on the HTBI primer set. TCRdb reanalysed the multiplex PCR reads using MiXCR and keeps one entry per CDR3 protein. This table holds fewer than 600,000 distinct CDR3 sequences, about 15% found once. This clonotype originated in a young woman with Graves' hyperthyroidism. Sequencing input: blood. The V call is TRBV13, the J call TRBJ1-1; possible D gene TRBD1, 5 bases. DNA of the CDR3: TGTGCCAGCAGCACCCGGGGGGGTTCCGCTGAAGCTTTCTTT. Amino acid sequence: CASSTRGGSAEAFF.